The rows below give T cell receptor beta chains drawn from one sample of a study of early T cells in non-severe SARS-CoV-2 infection. Each CDR3 protein is one row after TCRdb ran MiXCR on the 5' RACE reads. Of 70,000 to 95,000 distinct CDR3 sequences listed, around a tenth are singletons. Sample: whole blood. The receptor source for this set is an adult who was a healthcare worker with PCR-confirmed SARS-CoV-2 infection or an uninfected control (not recorded which). The CDR3 runs from the conserved cysteine through the conserved F or W. D genes are given only for firm matches. Only part of the rows carry a size: once, few, many, or a class if the clone is expanded.

v_call,clone_size,d_call,j_call,cdr3_aa,cdr3_nt
TRBV11-2,once,NA,TRBJ1-1,CASSPTVGVATEAFF,TGTGCCAGCAGCCCTACCGTGGGGGTAGCTACTGAAGCTTTCTTT
TRBV20-1,many,NA,TRBJ2-2,CSARGRTLLNTGELFF,TGCAGTGCTAGAGGTCGTACACTGCTGAACACCGGGGAGCTGTTTTTT
TRBV25-1,NA,TRBD2,TRBJ2-7,CASSERSPGGGSYEQYF,TGTGCCAGCAGTGAGAGATCCCCGGGGGGAGGGTCCTACGAGCAGTACTTC
TRBV5-1,many,TRBD1,TRBJ1-4,CASSPGQGVEKLFF,TGCGCCAGCAGCCCAGGACAGGGTGTTGAAAAACTGTTTTTT
TRBV2,many,NA,TRBJ2-2,CASSIERVFTGELFF,TGTGCCAGCAGTATAGAGCGGGTGTTCACCGGGGAGCTGTTTTTT
TRBV5-5,few,NA,TRBJ2-7,CASSLGIDVYEQYF,TGTGCCAGCAGCTTGGGGATCGATGTCTACGAGCAGTACTTC
TRBV7-6,many,TRBD2,TRBJ2-1,CASSHSLAGGFGEQFF,TGTGCCAGCAGCCATTCTCTAGCGGGAGGTTTCGGTGAGCAGTTCTTC
TRBV7-2,few,NA,TRBJ2-1,CASSLFIRPAYEQFF,TGTGCCAGCAGCTTATTCATTAGACCGGCGTATGAGCAGTTCTTC
TRBV7-6,few,NA,TRBJ2-3,CASSIYTDTQYF,TGTGCCAGCAGCATCTACACAGATACGCAGTATTTT
TRBV7-2,many,NA,TRBJ2-1,CASSLLGQTEQFF,TGTGCCAGCAGCCTCCTTGGGCAAACTGAGCAGTTCTTC
TRBV12-3/TRBV12-4,many,TRBD2,TRBJ2-3,CASSTSGTITDTQYF,TGTGCCAGCAGTACATCCGGGACTATCACAGATACGCAGTATTTT
TRBV7-9,few,NA,TRBJ2-1,CASGSGSFSSNEQFF,TGTGCCAGCGGCTCCGGTAGTTTTAGCTCCAATGAGCAGTTCTTC
TRBV7-2,many,NA,TRBJ2-1,CASSLDGSSYNEQFF,TGTGCCAGCAGCTTAGACGGTAGCTCCTACAATGAGCAGTTCTTC
TRBV9,NA,TRBD2,TRBJ2-1,CASSDGLAGYNEQFF,TGTGCCAGCAGCGATGGGCTAGCGGGATACAATGAGCAGTTCTTC
TRBV12-3/TRBV12-4,NA,NA,TRBJ1-1,CASSYAGPGTEAFF,TGTGCCAGCAGTTATGCAGGCCCGGGAACTGAAGCTTTCTTT
TRBV7-2,many,NA,TRBJ2-1,CASSLAAGAHWRDEQFF,TGTGCCAGCAGCTTAGCCGCGGGGGCCCATTGGCGGGATGAGCAGTTCTTC
TRBV5-1,NA,TRBD2,TRBJ2-2,CASSLTSEGGELFF,TGCGCCAGCAGCTTGACTAGCGAGGGCGGGGAGCTGTTTTTT
TRBV5-1,NA,TRBD2,TRBJ2-7,CASSYYRREPGLVSYEQYF,TGCGCCAGCAGCTACTATCGACGCGAACCGGGACTAGTTTCCTACGAGCAGTACTTC
TRBV27,many,TRBD2,TRBJ2-3,CASSPTRLAYITDTQYF,TGTGCCAGCAGTCCGACGCGACTAGCGTATATCACAGATACGCAGTATTTT
TRBV28,NA,NA,TRBJ1-6,CASRGESYNSPLHF,TGTGCCAGCAGAGGGGAATCCTATAATTCACCCCTCCACTTT